This is a list of T cell receptor beta chains from one sample in a study of blood T cell repertoires in COVID-19. The data were produced by immunoSEQ multiplex PCR, yet TCRdb's version contains in-frame clones alone and is incomplete. The data contain tens of thousands of clones, around 89% of them singletons. Source material: peripheral blood. The receptor source for this set is a human donor in a cohort sampled during active COVID-19. CDR3s include the opening cysteine and the closing phenylalanine or tryptophan. Fields, in order: D gene, clone size, J gene, CDR3 length, V gene, CDR3 protein, CDR3 DNA. D genes are given only for firm matches. Clone sizes are given selectively: once, few, many, or a class where the clone is expanded.

. . TRBJ2-7 14 TRBV28 CASSFGGGGTEQYF TGTGCCAGCAGTTTTGGTGGCGGGGGCACCGAGCAGTACTTC
. . TRBJ2-7 13 TRBV14 CASSQDRVGEQYF TGTGCCAGCAGCCAAGATCGGGTAGGCGAGCAGTACTTC
TRBD2 . TRBJ2-3 18 TRBV2 CASSVSIRDYTQSDTQYF TGTGCCAGCAGTGTCTCCATCCGGGACTACACCCAATCAGATACGCAGTATTTT
TRBD1 . TRBJ2-3 16 TRBV5-1 CASSSGQGKSTDTQYF TGCGCCAGCAGCTCGGGACAGGGAAAGAGCACAGATACGCAGTATTTT
. . TRBJ2-5 14 TRBV27 CASSSWQAQETQYF TGTGCCAGCAGTTCTTGGCAGGCCCAAGAGACCCAGTACTTC
TRBD1 . TRBJ1-6 13 TRBV30 CALVRTGLSPLHF TGTGCCCTAGTCCGGACAGGCCTTTCACCCCTCCACTTT
. . TRBJ1-2 15 TRBV3-1/TRBV3-2 CASSLRQTSNYGYTF TGTGCCAGCAGCCTAAGACAGACTAGTAACTATGGCTACACCTTC
. . TRBJ1-1 14 TRBV6-5 CASSWEEGVDKAFF TGTGCCAGCAGTTGGGAGGAAGGGGTTGATAAAGCTTTCTTT
. few TRBJ1-3 14 TRBV5-1 CASSSAGLVDTIYF TGCGCCAGCAGCTCAGCAGGGCTGGTAGACACCATATATTTT
TRBD1 . TRBJ2-2 16 TRBV11-3 CASSTRTGGNTGELFF TGTGCCAGCAGCACAAGGACAGGGGGGAACACCGGGGAGCTGTTTTTT
TRBD2 . TRBJ2-3 17 TRBV7-6 CASSYTLAGVGTDTQYF TGTGCCAGCAGTTATACGTTGGCGGGAGTTGGCACAGATACGCAGTATTTT
TRBD1 . TRBJ1-5 15 TRBV7-2 CASSLERTGGQPQHF TGTGCCAGCAGCTTAGAGAGGACAGGGGGTCAGCCCCAGCATTTT
. few TRBJ1-4 13 TRBV28 CASSPDSFEKLFF TGTGCCAGCAGCCCGGACAGTTTCGAAAAACTGTTTTTT
TRBD2 . TRBJ2-1 15 TRBV6-4 CASSVLAGAYNEQFF TGTGCCAGCAGTGTACTAGCGGGGGCCTACAATGAGCAGTTCTTC
. . TRBJ2-7 14 TRBV3-1/TRBV3-2 CASRPRQSTYEQYF TGTGCCAGCAGGCCCCGACAGTCGACCTACGAGCAGTACTTC
TRBD1 . TRBJ1-1 18 TRBV5-1 CASSRRQGLRSSVTEAFF TGCGCCAGCAGCCGCAGACAGGGGCTAAGGTCGTCGGTAACTGAAGCTTTCTTT
TRBD2 . TRBJ2-7 15 TRBV3-1/TRBV3-2 CASSQWTSGNYEQYF TGTGCCAGCAGCCAGTGGACTAGCGGGAATTACGAGCAGTACTTC
. . TRBJ1-2 15 TRBV19 CASRSGSISSYGYTF TGTGCCAGTCGGTCAGGGTCGATCTCTTCCTATGGCTACACCTTC
. . TRBJ1-2 14 TRBV29-1 CSVDGGGRSGGYTF TGCAGCGTTGACGGGGGAGGACGGTCGGGTGGCTACACCTTC
TRBD2 . TRBJ2-5 16 TRBV7-2 CAAAPTSGGARETQYF TGTGCCGCAGCTCCCACTAGCGGGGGGGCGAGGGAGACCCAGTACTTC
. once TRBJ1-4 13 TRBV4-3 CASSQERGEKLFF TGCGCCAGCAGCCAAGAGAGAGGGGAAAAACTGTTTTTT
. . TRBJ1-3 18 TRBV18 CASSPPEREVITGNTIYF TGTGCCAGCTCACCACCGGAGAGGGAGGTCATAACTGGAAACACCATATATTTT
. . TRBJ1-2 13 TRBV10-3 CAISELPGDGYTF TGTGCCATCAGTGAGCTCCCAGGGGACGGCTACACCTTC
. . TRBJ2-7 15 TRBV18 CASSHSEGANYEQYF TGTGCCAGCTCACACTCGGAGGGAGCGAATTACGAGCAGTACTTC
TRBD1 . TRBJ1-2 15 TRBV30 CAWSLSGTGGNGYTF TGTGCCTGGAGTTTATCCGGGACAGGGGGAAATGGCTACACCTTC
TRBD2 few TRBJ2-4 17 TRBV19 CASRERGGQPVKNIQYF TGTGCCAGTAGGGAGCGGGGGGGGCAGCCGGTCAAAAACATTCAGTACTTC
. . TRBJ2-2 14 TRBV6-6 CASSRRVNTGELFF TGTGCCAGCAGTCGCAGGGTAAACACCGGGGAGCTGTTTTTT
. once TRBJ2-3 14 TRBV2 CASSPAGLTDTQYF TGTGCCAGCAGTCCCGCGGGGCTCACAGATACGCAGTATTTT
. . TRBJ1-6 15 TRBV5-1 CASSFRSRANSPLHF TGCGCCAGCAGCTTCAGGAGCAGGGCTAATTCACCCCTCCACTTT
TRBD1 . TRBJ1-5 14 TRBV7-9 CASSLTQGNQPQHF TGTGCCAGCAGCTTAACACAGGGGAATCAGCCCCAGCATTTT
. once TRBJ2-1 11 TRBV20-1 CSASLVSEQFF TGCAGTGCCTCACTAGTCAGTGAGCAGTTCTTC
TRBD1 . TRBJ2-2 15 TRBV7-7 CASTPTGTGTGELFF TGTGCCAGCACCCCTACCGGGACAGGGACCGGGGAGCTGTTTTTT
TRBD1 . TRBJ2-2 16 TRBV19 CASRGQGAVYTGELFF TGTGCCAGTAGAGGACAGGGGGCAGTGTACACCGGGGAGCTGTTTTTT
TRBD2 . TRBJ2-3 13 TRBV3-1/TRBV3-2 CASTAAGVNTQYF TGTGCCAGCACTGCGGCGGGGGTAAATACGCAGTATTTT
TRBD1 . TRBJ2-7 12 TRBV11-2 CASSLDPGQGYF TGTGCCAGCAGCTTAGATCCAGGACAGGGCTACTTC